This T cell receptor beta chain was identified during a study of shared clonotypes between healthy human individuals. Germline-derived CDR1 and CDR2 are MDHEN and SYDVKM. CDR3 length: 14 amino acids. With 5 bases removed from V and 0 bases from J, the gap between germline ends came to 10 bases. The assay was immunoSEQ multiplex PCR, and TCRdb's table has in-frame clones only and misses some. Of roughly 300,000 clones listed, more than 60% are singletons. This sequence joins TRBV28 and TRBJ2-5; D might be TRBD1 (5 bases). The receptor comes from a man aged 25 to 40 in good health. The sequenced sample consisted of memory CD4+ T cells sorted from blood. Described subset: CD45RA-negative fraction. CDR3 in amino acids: CASSLQQDQETQYF. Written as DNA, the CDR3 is TGTGCCAGCAGTCTCCAACAGGACCAAGAGACCCAGTACTTC.